The rows below give T cell receptor beta chains drawn from one sample of a study of identical twins. MiXCR, run by TCRdb on the 5' RACE reads, gives a single entry per CDR3 protein. Of 570,000 or so distinct CDR3 sequences in the sample, nearly 10% were seen once. These records were also assigned to another study, of yellow fever vaccine responses in identical twins.

Input material: PBMCs. Receptor source: a woman younger than 35 in good health. Each CDR3 is given with its conserved first and last residue. The order of the fields is CDR3 length, J gene, clone size, D gene, V gene, CDR3 protein, CDR3 DNA. The D gene is left open where the match is weak. The size field is filled for only some rows; it gives once, few, many or a size class.

17 TRBJ2-2 few TRBD2 TRBV4-2 CASSQEGSGLDTGELFF TGTGCCAGCAGCCAAGAAGGTAGCGGGTTGGACACCGGGGAGCTGTTTTTT
14 TRBJ2-2 few . TRBV10-3 CAIRQGGNTGELFF TGTGCCATCAGGCAGGGAGGGAACACCGGGGAGCTGTTTTTT
12 TRBJ2-1 many . TRBV6-5 CASSAPYNEQFF TGTGCCAGCAGTGCCCCGTACAATGAGCAGTTCTTC
13 TRBJ2-1 many . TRBV19 CASSMDAINEQFF TGTGCCAGTAGTATGGACGCGATTAATGAGCAGTTCTTC
19 TRBJ2-7 . TRBD2 TRBV28 CASSSGTSGRALQRYEQYF TGTGCCAGCAGTTCCGGGACTAGCGGGAGGGCCCTACAAAGATACGAGCAGTACTTC
15 TRBJ2-3 . . TRBV5-1 CASSTGGTGSDTQYF TGCGCCAGCAGCACCGGAGGGACTGGCTCAGATACGCAGTATTTT
13 TRBJ2-3 . TRBD1 TRBV29-1 CSLRTGTTHTQYF TGCAGCCTCCGGACAGGGACAACGCATACGCAGTATTTT
15 TRBJ2-7 many TRBD2 TRBV6-1 CASSSKGLAGREQYF TGTGCCAGCAGCTCTAAAGGACTAGCGGGACGGGAGCAGTACTTC
13 TRBJ2-2 many . TRBV7-2 CASSTFYTGELFF TGTGCCAGCAGCACTTTTTACACCGGGGAGCTGTTTTTT
14 TRBJ2-5 . . TRBV20-1 CSARDGNSQETQYF TGCAGTGCTAGAGATGGGAACTCCCAAGAGACCCAGTACTTC
15 TRBJ2-1 few TRBD2 TRBV12-3/TRBV12-4 CASSGQQGLAEEQFF TGTGCCAGCAGCGGTCAACAGGGACTAGCGGAAGAGCAGTTCTTC
19 TRBJ2-1 . TRBD2 TRBV5-1 CASSLVGAGGPSSYNEQFF TGCGCCAGCAGCTTGGTGGGAGCGGGAGGCCCAAGCTCCTACAATGAGCAGTTCTTC
16 TRBJ2-3 many TRBD2 TRBV6-4 CASSDGAGGPTDTQYF TGTGCCAGCAGTGATGGAGCGGGGGGGCCCACAGATACGCAGTATTTT
14 TRBJ1-3 many . TRBV2 CASRVSGSGNTIYF TGTGCCAGCAGAGTCTCGGGCTCTGGAAACACCATATATTTT
13 TRBJ2-7 few . TRBV6-1 CASTTGFTYEQYF TGTGCCAGCACCACAGGGTTTACCTACGAGCAGTACTTC
16 TRBJ2-5 few TRBD2 TRBV6-1 CASSEAIAGEGETQYF TGTGCCAGCAGTGAAGCGATAGCGGGAGAGGGGGAGACCCAGTACTTC
11 TRBJ2-7 many TRBD1 TRBV7-9 CASQDRAEQYF TGTGCCAGCCAGGACAGGGCCGAGCAGTACTTC
17 TRBJ2-2 many TRBD1 TRBV5-6 CASSSGTGGFGTGELFF TGTGCCAGCAGCTCTGGGACAGGGGGCTTCGGCACCGGGGAGCTGTTTTTT
13 TRBJ2-7 . TRBD2 TRBV11-2 CASSASGAYEQYF TGTGCCAGCAGCGCTAGCGGGGCGTACGAGCAGTACTTC
16 TRBJ2-2 . . TRBV5-1 CASSVYGQGALGELFF TGCGCCAGCAGCGTGTACGGGCAGGGTGCCCTCGGGGAGCTGTTTTTT
15 TRBJ2-1 . . TRBV10-3 CAISDRARVIDEQFF TGTGCCATCAGTGATCGCGCCAGGGTCATCGATGAGCAGTTCTTC
15 TRBJ2-7 few . TRBV6-1 CASSAQWGLSYEQYF TGTGCCAGCAGTGCCCAATGGGGACTTTCCTACGAGCAGTACTTC
16 TRBJ2-7 . TRBD2 TRBV7-2 CASSLRPGLAGHEQYF TGTGCCAGCAGCTTACGCCCCGGACTAGCGGGACACGAGCAGTACTTC
15 TRBJ2-3 many . TRBV7-2 CASSWGPTSTDTQYF TGTGCCAGCAGCTGGGGGCCAACTAGCACAGATACGCAGTATTTT
16 TRBJ2-2 few TRBD1 TRBV10-3 CAISESGTGNTGELFF TGTGCCATCAGTGAGTCCGGGACAGGGAACACCGGGGAGCTGTTTTTT
20 TRBJ2-5 once TRBD2 TRBV4-2 CASSHPPRTSGGGLQETQYF TGTGCCAGCAGCCACCCGCCCAGGACTAGCGGGGGGGGGTTGCAAGAGACCCAGTACTTC
15 TRBJ2-5 many TRBD1 TRBV6-2/TRBV6-3 CASSPGTGPEETQYF TGTGCCAGCAGTCCCGGGACAGGTCCTGAAGAGACCCAGTACTTC
15 TRBJ2-7 many TRBD1 TRBV12-3/TRBV12-4 CASNMGQGKAYEQYF TGTGCCAGCAACATGGGACAGGGGAAAGCCTACGAGCAGTACTTC
17 TRBJ2-3 many TRBD2 TRBV12-3/TRBV12-4 CASSFLELAGPADTQYF TGTGCCAGCAGTTTTTTGGAACTAGCGGGACCCGCAGATACGCAGTATTTT
12 TRBJ2-5 . TRBD1 TRBV12-3/TRBV12-4 CASTLDGTAPIF TGTGCCAGCACCCTCGACGGGACAGCCCCAATCTTC
15 TRBJ2-7 many TRBD2 TRBV12-3/TRBV12-4 CASSVSGRAAYEQYF TGTGCCAGCAGCGTCAGCGGGAGGGCGGCCTACGAGCAGTACTTC
9 TRBJ2-4 few . TRBV23-1 CASGNIQYF TGCGCCAGCGGGAACATTCAGTACTTC
13 TRBJ2-1 many . TRBV14 CASSQDYWNEQFF TGTGCCAGCAGCCAAGATTACTGGAATGAGCAGTTCTTC
14 TRBJ2-7 many . TRBV3-1 CASSQERGRYEQYF TGTGCCAGCAGCCAAGAAAGAGGTCGGTACGAGCAGTACTTC
15 TRBJ1-5 . TRBD1 TRBV5-5 CASSYRQGDNQPQHF TGTGCCAGCAGCTACAGACAGGGGGACAATCAGCCCCAGCATTTT
13 TRBJ2-7 few TRBD2 TRBV20-1 CSASGTSNYEQYF TGCAGTGCTAGCGGGACTAGCAACTACGAGCAGTACTTC
11 TRBJ2-1 . . TRBV6-2/TRBV6-3 CASSYRGGQFF TGTGCCAGCAGTTACCGAGGGGGGCAGTTCTTC
13 TRBJ2-1 few TRBD2 TRBV29-1 CSAISSGNNEQFF TGCAGCGCAATCTCTAGCGGAAACAATGAGCAGTTCTTC
11 TRBJ1-2 . . TRBV6-1 CASGGTYGYTF TGTGCCAGCGGGGGGACCTATGGCTACACCTTC
14 TRBJ2-1 . . TRBV30 CAWGSGTSYNEQFF TGTGCCTGGGGTAGCGGAACCTCGTACAATGAGCAGTTCTTC
14 TRBJ2-3 . TRBD2 TRBV29-1 CSVAGGRNTDTQYF TGCAGCGTTGCGGGAGGGCGGAACACAGATACGCAGTATTTT
16 TRBJ2-3 few . TRBV7-2 CASSLIVRLPTDTQYF TGTGCCAGCAGCTTAATAGTTCGGCTACCCACAGATACGCAGTATTTT
16 TRBJ2-2 . . TRBV6-5 CASSYLVASPTGELFF TGTGCCAGCAGTTACCTCGTGGCTAGCCCCACCGGGGAGCTGTTTTTT
16 TRBJ2-7 . TRBD1 TRBV18 CASSPRDRAGTYEQYF TGTGCCAGCTCACCACGGGACAGGGCCGGCACCTACGAGCAGTACTTC
16 TRBJ2-1 . . TRBV7-9 CASSLAPLTGFNEQFF TGTGCCAGCAGCTTAGCTCCCCTAACAGGGTTCAATGAGCAGTTCTTC
16 TRBJ2-5 . TRBD1 TRBV7-7 CASSSSGPTGSETQYF TGTGCTAGCAGCTCCTCGGGCCCGACAGGGTCAGAGACCCAGTACTTC
13 TRBJ2-2 . . TRBV28 CANSAGAGGELFF TGTGCCAACTCCGCGGGGGCCGGCGGGGAGCTGTTTTTT
15 TRBJ2-2 . TRBD1 TRBV10-3 CAINSDRGGTGELFF TGTGCCATCAACAGCGACAGGGGAGGCACCGGGGAGCTGTTTTTT
14 TRBJ2-7 . . TRBV29-1 CSVEDRSRAHEQYF TGCAGCGTTGAAGATCGGTCCAGGGCCCACGAGCAGTACTTC
14 TRBJ1-1 many TRBD1 TRBV2 CASRRTGANTEAFF TGTGCCAGCAGAAGGACAGGCGCGAACACTGAAGCTTTCTTT
14 TRBJ2-2 few . TRBV29-1 CSAGAGVDTGELFF TGCAGCGCTGGGGCAGGGGTTGACACCGGGGAGCTGTTTTTT
12 TRBJ2-7 few . TRBV2 CASEGPLYEQYF TGTGCCAGCGAGGGGCCCCTCTACGAGCAGTACTTC
16 TRBJ2-1 many TRBD2 TRBV5-1 CASSMKGGGAGNEQFF TGCGCCAGCAGCATGAAAGGCGGGGGGGCCGGGAATGAGCAGTTCTTC
14 TRBJ1-1 . TRBD1 TRBV7-9 CASSTDRGGTEAFF TGTGCCAGCAGCACCGACAGGGGTGGAACTGAAGCTTTCTTT
15 TRBJ2-1 few TRBD1 TRBV6-1 CASTQGAVNYNEQFF TGTGCCAGCACCCAGGGGGCGGTGAATTACAATGAGCAGTTCTTC
14 TRBJ2-7 few TRBD1 TRBV6-1 CASSVDRVSSEQYF TGTGCCAGCAGTGTGGACAGGGTGTCCAGCGAGCAGTACTTC
12 TRBJ2-7 many . TRBV29-1 CSATYNTYEQYF TGCAGCGCTACATATAATACCTACGAGCAGTACTTC
15 TRBJ2-3 few . TRBV29-1 CSAVLVSTSTDTQYF TGCAGCGCCGTACTAGTTTCCACTAGCACAGATACGCAGTATTTT
16 TRBJ2-7 . . TRBV12-3/TRBV12-4 CASSSHRGEFGYEQYF TGTGCCAGCAGTTCTCACAGAGGGGAATTCGGCTACGAGCAGTACTTC
16 TRBJ2-3 . . TRBV5-1 CASSFMGGALEDTQYF TGCGCCAGCAGCTTTATGGGGGGGGCGCTTGAGGATACGCAGTATTTT